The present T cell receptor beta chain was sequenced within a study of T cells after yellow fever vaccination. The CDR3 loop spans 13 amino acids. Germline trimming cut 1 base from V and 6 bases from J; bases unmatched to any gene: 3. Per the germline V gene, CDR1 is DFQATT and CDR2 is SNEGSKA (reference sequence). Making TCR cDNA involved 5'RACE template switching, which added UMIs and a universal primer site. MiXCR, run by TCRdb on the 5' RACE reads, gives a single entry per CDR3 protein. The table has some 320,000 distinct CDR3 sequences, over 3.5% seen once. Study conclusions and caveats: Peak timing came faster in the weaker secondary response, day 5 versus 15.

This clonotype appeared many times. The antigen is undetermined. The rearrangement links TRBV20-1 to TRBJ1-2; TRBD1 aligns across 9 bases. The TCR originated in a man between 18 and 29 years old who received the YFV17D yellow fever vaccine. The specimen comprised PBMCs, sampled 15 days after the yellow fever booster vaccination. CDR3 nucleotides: TGCAGTGCTAGAGGACAGGGGGTTCATGGCTACACCTTC. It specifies CSARGQGVHGYTF.